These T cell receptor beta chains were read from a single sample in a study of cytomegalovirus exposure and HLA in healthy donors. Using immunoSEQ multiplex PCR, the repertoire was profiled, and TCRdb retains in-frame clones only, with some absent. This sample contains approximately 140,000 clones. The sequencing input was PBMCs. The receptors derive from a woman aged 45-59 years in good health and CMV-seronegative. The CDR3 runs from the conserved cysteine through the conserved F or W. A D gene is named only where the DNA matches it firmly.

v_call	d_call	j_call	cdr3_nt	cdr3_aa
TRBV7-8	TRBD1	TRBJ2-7	TGTGCCAGCAAAACTTTAGGGACAGGGGGCAACAGTGTGGGAGAGCAGTACTTC	CASKTLGTGGNSVGEQYF
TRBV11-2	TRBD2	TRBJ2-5	TGTGCCAGCAGCACCCGGATAGCGGGGGGCCAGTCGGCCCAGTACTTC	CASSTRIAGGQSAQYF
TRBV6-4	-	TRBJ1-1	TGTGCCAGCCGGGTTGAGGCGAACACTGAAGCTTTCTTT	CASRVEANTEAFF
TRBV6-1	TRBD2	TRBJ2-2	TGTGCCAGCAACTCGGGGGGGGGCACCGGGGAGCTGTTTTTT	CASNSGGGTGELFF
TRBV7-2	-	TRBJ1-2	TGTGCCAGCAGCCTACAGGGCATCTATGGCTACACCTTC	CASSLQGIYGYTF
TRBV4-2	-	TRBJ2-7	TGTGCCAGCAGCCAAGATTGGGCAGGAAACCAGCCAGTCCTTTACGAGCAGTACTTC	CASSQDWAGNQPVLYEQYF
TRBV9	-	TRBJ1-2	TGTGCCAGCAGCGAGGCGGGGAGGGGCTACACCTTC	CASSEAGRGYTF
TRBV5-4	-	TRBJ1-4	TGTGCCAGCAGCTTGGACGCGGGGGGCGATGAAAAACTGTTTTTT	CASSLDAGGDEKLFF
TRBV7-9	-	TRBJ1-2	TGTGCCAGCAGCTCACAGGGTACTCTCTATGGCTACACCTTC	CASSSQGTLYGYTF
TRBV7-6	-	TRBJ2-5	TGTGCCAGCAGCTTGCCCCCGCCCGGAGAGACCCAGTACTTC	CASSLPPPGETQYF
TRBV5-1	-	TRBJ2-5	TGCGCCAGCAGCCCGTACCAAGAGACCCAGTACTTC	CASSPYQETQYF
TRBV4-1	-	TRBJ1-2	TGCGCCAGCAGCTCACAGGCGGGGGCCCTTAACTATGGCTACACCTTC	CASSSQAGALNYGYTF
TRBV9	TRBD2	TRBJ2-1	TGTGCCAGCAGCGAGACCCCAATTCTAGCGGGGGGCCGAAGGAATGAGCAGTTCTTC	CASSETPILAGGRRNEQFF
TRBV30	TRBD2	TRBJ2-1	TGTGCCTGGAGTGTACTGTCTAGCGGGAGATGGAATGAGCAGTTCTTC	CAWSVLSSGRWNEQFF
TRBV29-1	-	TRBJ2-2	TGCAGCGTGTCCCCAGGGCTCGACACCGGGGAGCTGTTTTTT	CSVSPGLDTGELFF
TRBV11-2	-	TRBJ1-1	TGTGCCAGCAGCTTAGAGCGGGGGTCTGAAGCTTTCTTT	CASSLERGSEAFF
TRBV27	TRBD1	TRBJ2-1	TGTGCCAGTAGGGGACAGAATAACAATGAGCAGTTCTTC	CASRGQNNNEQFF
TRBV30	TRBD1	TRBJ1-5	TGTGCCTGGAGTGTAACAGGGGATCAGCCCCAGCATTTT	CAWSVTGDQPQHF
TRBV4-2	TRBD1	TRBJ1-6	TGTGCCAGCAGCCCGGCCGGGACAGATAATTCACCCCTCCACTTT	CASSPAGTDNSPLHF
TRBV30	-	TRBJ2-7	TGTGCCTGGAGTCAAGGACTCGCCTCCTACGAGCAGTACTTC	CAWSQGLASYEQYF
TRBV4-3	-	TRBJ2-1	TGCGCCAGCAGCCAAGATCGGGTGGAGTACAATGAGCAGTTCTTC	CASSQDRVEYNEQFF
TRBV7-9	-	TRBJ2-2	TGTGCCAGCAGCTTAGTGAGGGACACCGGGGAGCTGTTTTTT	CASSLVRDTGELFF
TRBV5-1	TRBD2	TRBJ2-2	TGCGCCAGCAGCTCGACTAGCGGGAGTTTGCGCACCGGGGAGCTGTTTTTT	CASSSTSGSLRTGELFF
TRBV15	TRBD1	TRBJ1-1	TGTGCCACCAGCAGCCCCCTCGAGGGGGCGCGGAACACTGAAGCTTTCTTT	CATSSPLEGARNTEAFF
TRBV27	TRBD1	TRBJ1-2	TGTGCCAGCAGTTCCAGGACAGGGGGGGGCTATGGCTACACCTTC	CASSSRTGGGYGYTF
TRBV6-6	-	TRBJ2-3	TGTGCCGCCAGACAGACCGGCACAGATACGCAGTATTTT	CAARQTGTDTQYF
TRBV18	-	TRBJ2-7	TGTGCCAGCTCCCTCCAGGCGAATTCCTACGAGCAGTACTTC	CASSLQANSYEQYF
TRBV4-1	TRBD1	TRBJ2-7	TGCGCCAGCAGCCAGCCGGGACAGGGTTACGAGCAGTACTTC	CASSQPGQGYEQYF
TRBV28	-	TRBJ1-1	TGTGCCAGCAGCCGTGGACAGATCCGGGGAAACACTGAAGCTTTCTTT	CASSRGQIRGNTEAFF
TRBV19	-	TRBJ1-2	TGTGCCAGTAGTAACCCTCCGGGACTGCGGGGCTACACCTTC	CASSNPPGLRGYTF
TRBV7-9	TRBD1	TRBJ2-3	TGTGCCAGCAGTTTCCGGGACAGGGTCACAGATACGCAGTATTTT	CASSFRDRVTDTQYF
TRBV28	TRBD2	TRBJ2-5	TGTGCCAGCAGCCTTAGCGGGGAGGGTGGAGAGACCCAGTACTTC	CASSLSGEGGETQYF
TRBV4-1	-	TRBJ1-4	TGCGCCAGCAGCCAGCTCCACAGAACAACTAATGAAAAACTGTTTTTT	CASSQLHRTTNEKLFF
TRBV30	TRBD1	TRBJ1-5	TGTGCCTGGAGCGCCCAGGGGGGCAATCAGCCCCAGCATTTT	CAWSAQGGNQPQHF
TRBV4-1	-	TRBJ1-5	TGCGCCAGCAGCCAAGATCCGGACTTTAGCAATCAGCCCCAGCATTTT	CASSQDPDFSNQPQHF
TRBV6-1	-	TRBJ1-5	TGTGCCAGCAGTGAATGGGAGGCCCTGGGCAATCAGCCCCAGCATTTT	CASSEWEALGNQPQHF
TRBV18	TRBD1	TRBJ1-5	TGTGCCAGCTCACCGGGACAGGGGAGAAATCAGCCCCAGCATTTT	CASSPGQGRNQPQHF
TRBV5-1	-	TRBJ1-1	TGCGCCAGCAGCTGGGGGTGGGGGGGTATGAACACTGAAGCTTTCTTT	CASSWGWGGMNTEAFF
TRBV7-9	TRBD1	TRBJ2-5	TGTGCCAGCAGCTTACCCAGACAGGGGGGAGAGACCCAGTACTTC	CASSLPRQGGETQYF
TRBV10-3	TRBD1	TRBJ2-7	TGTGCCATCAGTCATGGACAGGGCTCCTACGAGCAGTACTTC	CAISHGQGSYEQYF
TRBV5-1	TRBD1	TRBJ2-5	TGCGCCAGCAGCTTATCCCCGGGACAGGGGGAAGAGACCCAGTACTTC	CASSLSPGQGEETQYF
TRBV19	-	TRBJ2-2	TGTGCCAGTAGTATTTATTATTCCGGGGAGCTGTTTTTT	CASSIYYSGELFF
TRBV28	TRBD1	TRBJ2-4	TGTGCCAGCAGATCGGACAGGGGTATTGAAAACATTCAGTACTTC	CASRSDRGIENIQYF
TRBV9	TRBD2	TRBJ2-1	TGTGCCAGCAGCGTAGAGGGACTAGCGGGATGGGATGAGCAGTTCTTC	CASSVEGLAGWDEQFF
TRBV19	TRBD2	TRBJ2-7	TGTGCCAGTAGTAGTGGGAGCGGGAGCTACGAGCAGTACTTC	CASSSGSGSYEQYF
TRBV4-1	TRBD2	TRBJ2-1	TGCGCCAGCAGCGAAGGTCCCAAAGCGGGGAGCTCCTACAATGAGCAGTTCTTC	CASSEGPKAGSSYNEQFF
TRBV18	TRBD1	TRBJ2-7	TGTGCCAGCTCACCCCCGCGGACACAGGGGGTTGGGGCTGTGGGAAACCACGAGCAGTACTTC	CASSPPRTQGVGAVGNHEQYF
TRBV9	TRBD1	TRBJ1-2	TGTGCCAGCAGCGTAGCCCCGGGACAGGGGTTGGGAGGCTACACCTTC	CASSVAPGQGLGGYTF
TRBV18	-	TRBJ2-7	TGTGCCAGCTCACCGAAAAGGGGCGGGGGCTGGGACGAGCAGTACTTC	CASSPKRGGGWDEQYF
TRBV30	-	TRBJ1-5	TGTGCCTGGACCAACAGGGTCAGCAATCAGCCCCAGCATTTT	CAWTNRVSNQPQHF
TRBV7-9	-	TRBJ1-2	TGTGCCAGCACCACCTCAGTCGGGATAAGCTATGGCTACACCTTC	CASTTSVGISYGYTF
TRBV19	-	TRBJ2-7	TGTGCCAGTAGAAGGACAGTGTACGAGCAGTACTTC	CASRRTVYEQYF
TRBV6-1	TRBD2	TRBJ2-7	TGTGCCAGCAGTGGATGGACTAGCGGGAACAACGAGCAGTACTTC	CASSGWTSGNNEQYF
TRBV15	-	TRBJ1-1	TGTGCCACCAGCATGAACAGGGTGAACACTGAAGCTTTCTTT	CATSMNRVNTEAFF